This T cell receptor beta chain stems from a study of regulatory T cells in long-lasting Graves disease. Study-wide points: Persistent disease was associated with favored TRBV28 usage and with favored use of TRBJ1-2 and TRBJ2-5. Persistent Graves' patients showed a TCR diversity that was lower than that of newly diagnosed ones.

Time point specified: newly diagnosed GD, antithyroid drugs for less than 3 months. The TCR library was prepared using RNA isolated from PBMCs. Arm-PCR of CDR3 regions with iRepertoire HTBI primers generated TCR beta libraries. TCRdb independently ran MiXCR on the multiplex PCR reads; one entry per CDR3 protein. The profile shows approximately 460,000 distinct CDR3 sequences, around 17% of them singletons. At least ten counts were recorded for this clonotype. Its antigen is not identified. Trimming took off 5 bases at V and 7 bases at J, with 17 bases between the two ends. This CDR3 has 14 residues. Looked up from germline, CDR1 is SEHNR and CDR2 is FQNEAQ (reference sequence). The sample was also linked to a second study, of T cells in Graves' hyperthyroidism and ophthalmopathy. That work contributes: Thyroid ultrasound and orbital computed tomography, with clinical symptoms and serum thyroxine and TRAb, informed diagnoses.

This TCR came from a woman in her 30s with Graves disease. The chain joins TRBV7-9 to TRBJ1-1; D may be TRBD1 (5 bases). The sample in question was peripheral blood mononuclear cells (PBMCs), obtained at new diagnosis, from a patient treated with antithyroid drugs. Here the CDR3 reads CASSQLGDSSEAFF. The CDR3 DNA is TGTGCCAGCAGCCAGCTGGGCGACAGTAGTGAAGCTTTCTTT.